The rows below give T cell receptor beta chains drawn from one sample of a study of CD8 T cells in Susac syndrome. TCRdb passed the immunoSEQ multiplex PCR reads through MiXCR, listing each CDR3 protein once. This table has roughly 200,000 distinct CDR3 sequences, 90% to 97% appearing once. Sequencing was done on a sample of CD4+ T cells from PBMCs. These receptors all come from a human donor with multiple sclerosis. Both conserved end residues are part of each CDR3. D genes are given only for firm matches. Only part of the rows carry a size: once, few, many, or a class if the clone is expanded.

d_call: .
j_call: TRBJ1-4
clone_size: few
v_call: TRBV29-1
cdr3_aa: CSVRTPTNEKLFF
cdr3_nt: TGCAGCGTTCGGACCCCAACTAATGAAAAACTGTTTTTT

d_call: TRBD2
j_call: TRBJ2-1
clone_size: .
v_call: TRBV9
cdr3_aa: CASSVGGGALKEQFF
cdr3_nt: TGTGCCAGCAGCGTAGGCGGGGGGGCCTTGAAAGAGCAGTTCTTC

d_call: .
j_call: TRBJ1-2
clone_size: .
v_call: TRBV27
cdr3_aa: CASSLSGAWGGQGYTF
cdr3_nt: TGTGCCAGCAGTTTATCAGGGGCTTGGGGGGGGCAAGGCTACACCTTC

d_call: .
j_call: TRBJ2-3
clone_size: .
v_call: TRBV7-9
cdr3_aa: CASSLATAGTDTQYF
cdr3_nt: TGTGCCAGCAGCTTAGCAACTGCAGGCACAGATACGCAGTATTTT

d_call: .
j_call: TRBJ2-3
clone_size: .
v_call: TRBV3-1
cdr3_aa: CASSQDLVVDTQYF
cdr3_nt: TGTGCCAGCAGCCAAGATTTGGTCGTAGATACGCAGTATTTT

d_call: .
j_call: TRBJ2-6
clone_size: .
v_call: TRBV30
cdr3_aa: CAWQTYSGANVLTF
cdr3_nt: TGTGCCTGGCAAACATACTCTGGGGCCAACGTCCTGACTTTC

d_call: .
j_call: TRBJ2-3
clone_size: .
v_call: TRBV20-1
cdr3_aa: CSAPQSGGLDTQYF
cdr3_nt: TGCAGTGCCCCACAATCCGGGGGGCTCGATACGCAGTATTTT

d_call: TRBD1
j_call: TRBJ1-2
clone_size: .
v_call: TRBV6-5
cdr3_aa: CASSRQGEANYGYTF
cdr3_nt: TGTGCCAGCAGTCGACAGGGGGAGGCTAACTATGGCTACACCTTC

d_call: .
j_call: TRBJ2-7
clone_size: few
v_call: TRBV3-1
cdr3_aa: CASSSGYEQYF
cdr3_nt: TGTGCCAGCTCATCAGGCTACGAGCAGTACTTC

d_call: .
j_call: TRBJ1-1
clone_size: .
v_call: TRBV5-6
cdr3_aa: CASSLGELQAFF
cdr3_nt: TGTGCCAGCAGCTTGGGAGAGCTGCAAGCTTTCTTT

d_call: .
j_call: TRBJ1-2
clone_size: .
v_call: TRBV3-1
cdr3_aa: CASSQIRDYGYTF
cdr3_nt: TGTGCCAGCAGCCAAATAAGGGACTATGGCTACACCTTC

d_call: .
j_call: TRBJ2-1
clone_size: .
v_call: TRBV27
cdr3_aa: CASSQGYNEQFF
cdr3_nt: TGTGCCAGCAGTCAGGGCTACAATGAGCAGTTCTTC

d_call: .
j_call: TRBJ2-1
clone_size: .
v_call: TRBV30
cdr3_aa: CAWNSGRGSSYNEQFF
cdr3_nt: TGTGCCTGGAACTCTGGGCGGGGAAGCTCCTACAATGAGCAGTTCTTC